These 32 T cell receptor beta chains were sequenced from one sample in a study of T cells in Graves' hyperthyroidism and ophthalmopathy. The CDR3 regions of TCR beta were amplified from RNA transcripts. The HTBI primer set served for first-round RT-PCR of the TCR CDR3. TCRdb itself ran the multiplex PCR reads through MiXCR, one entry per CDR3 protein. The sample includes about 640,000 distinct CDR3 sequences, 20% to 25% of them seen just once. Material: blood. These receptors were taken from a man aged 25-40 years with Graves' ophthalmopathy.

This clonotype has only a few counts. This chain links TRBV5-1 with TRBJ1-3; D may be TRBD1 (5 bases). The CDR3 consists of 16 residues. V was trimmed by 0 bases and J by 3 bases, leaving 13 bases between them. CDR1 SGHRS and CDR2 YFSETQ come from the germline V gene. The CDR3 sequence is CASSLAGEGLGNTIYF. CDR3 DNA: TGCGCCAGCAGCTTGGCCGGGGAGGGACTTGGAAACACCATATATTTT. Variable domain in full (rest from reference TRBV5-1 and TRBJ1-3): KAGVTQTPRYLIKTRGQQVTLSCSPISGHRSVSWYQQTPGQGLQFLFEYFSETQRNKGNFPGRFSGRQFSNSRSEMNVSTLELGDSALYLCASSLAGEGLGNTIYFGEGSWLTVV.

This clonotype was counted at least ten times. J is TRBJ1-1 and V is TRBV3-1; 8 bases agree with TRBD1. After removal of 6 bases from V and 4 bases from J, the junction contained 4 bases not matched to a gene. The germline CDR1 and CDR2 sequences are LGHDT and YNNKEL (reference sequence). The CDR3 runs to 13 residues. CDR3 region: CASRIGQGTEAFF. CDR3 sequence (DNA): TGTGCCAGCAGAATCGGACAGGGCACTGAAGCTTTCTTT.

The table lists this clonotype with a few counts. The CDR3 region is CASSTGPLLSGNTIYF. The DNA of the CDR3 is TGTGCCAGCAGCACGGGACCTCTCCTCTCTGGAAACACCATATATTTT. The chain couples TRBV5-6 to TRBJ1-3; tentative D call: TRBD1 (5 bases). This CDR3 is built from 16 residues. Germline V gene data show CDR1 as SGHDT and CDR2 as YYEEEE. Trimming pared 4 bases from V and 0 bases from J, leaving 14 bases between.

The genes are TRBV7-9 and TRBJ2-7, with D maybe TRBD2 (6 bases). The CDR3 is 15 residues long. V dropped 4 bases and J dropped 5 bases, with 18 bases sitting between them. Per the germline V gene, CDR1 is SEHNR and CDR2 is FQNEAQ (reference sequence). The CDR3 DNA reads TGTGCCAGCAGCTACGCCGGGACTCAGGTAGACGAGCAGTACTTC. The encoded protein is CASSYAGTQVDEQYF.

In this sample, this clonotype turned up a few times. This chain links TRBV6-2 or TRBV6-3 with TRBJ2-7; 8 bases are a match to TRBD2. Germline V gene sequence: CDR1 MNHEY, CDR2 SVGEGT. After removal of 6 bases from V and 0 bases from J, the junction contained 10 bases not matched to a gene. The CDR3 has 16 amino acids. CDR3 residues: CASRTIPGTSSYEQYF. CDR3 nucleotide sequence: TGTGCCAGCAGAACGATTCCCGGGACTAGCTCCTACGAGCAGTACTTC.

This chain joins TRBV7-9 and TRBJ2-7; 8 bases line up with TRBD2. Trimming cost V 6 bases and J 7 bases; bases outside gene matches: 17. The CDR3 extends over 16 amino acids. The germline V gene encodes CDR1 SEHNR and CDR2 FQNEAQ (reference sequence). CDR3 nucleotides: TGTGCCAGCAGTCTCGGGAGGGCCCAGGGGTACAATGAGCAGTACTTC. Translated: CASSLGRAQGYNEQYF.

The chain employs TRBV27 and TRBJ2-3, with 13 bases identical to TRBD2. CDR1 MNHEY and CDR2 SMNVEV come from the germline V gene (reference sequence). The V segment lost 3 bases and the J segment 0 bases; nucleotides outside the gene matches: 9. The CDR3 is made up of 19 amino acids. CDR3 sequence: CASSFPGLAGYPSTDTQYF. CDR3 DNA sequence: TGTGCCAGCAGTTTTCCGGGACTAGCGGGATACCCTAGCACAGATACGCAGTATTTT.

This chain joins TRBV14 and TRBJ1-6; possible D gene TRBD1, 5 bases. The CDR3 length is 15 residues. Per the germline V gene, CDR1 is SGHDN and CDR2 is FVKESK. The germline V and J ends were trimmed by 4 bases and 7 bases, with 14 bases remaining between them. The CDR3 here is CASSLEEGLNSPLHF. In DNA form, the CDR3 reads TGTGCCAGCAGCCTGGAGGAGGGGCTGAATTCACCCCTCCACTTT.

The table lists this clonotype with many counts. The rearrangement joins TRBV5-6 to TRBJ2-5; D call uncertain. The CDR3 is made up of 13 amino acids. The germline gives CDR1 SGHDT, CDR2 YYEEEE. The V end was cut by 1 base, the J end by 0 bases, with 4 bases between. The CDR3 here is CASSLLHQETQYF. The CDR3 DNA is TGTGCCAGCAGCTTGCTCCACCAAGAGACCCAGTACTTC.

This clonotype was observed many times. The J gene is TRBJ2-7, the V gene TRBV24-1; no reliable D call. The V end lost 2 bases, the J end lost 8 bases, and 15 bases lay between the germline ends. The CDR3 spans 14 residues. CDR1 is KGHDR and CDR2 is SFDVKD in the germline V gene. The CDR3 reads CATSDSRRQGQQYF. The CDR3 bases are TGTGCCACCAGTGATTCTCGCCGACAAGGACAGCAGTACTTC.

This clonotype was seen ten or more times. The chain links TRBV7-9 to TRBJ2-5, with unresolved D. From germline, CDR1 is SEHNR and CDR2 FQNEAQ (reference sequence). V lost 1 base and J lost 5, with 8 bases in between. The CDR3 sequence is 13 residues long. The CDR3 region has the DNA TGTGCCAGCAGCTTAGTGGCCGTCGAGACCCAGTACTTC. Translated: CASSLVAVETQYF.

Comment on this clonotype: Sequence at one end of the junction differs from germline and may be a read error. The chain couples TRBV28 to TRBJ2-5; weak D call: TRBD2 (5 bases). The CDR3 has 14 residues. Germline CDR1 is MDHEN and CDR2 is SYDVKM. The DNA for the CDR3 is TGTGCCAGCAGTTCACCGGGATACCAAGAGACCCAGCACTTC. Protein: CASSSPGYQETQHF.

The chain carries TRBV7-2 and TRBJ2-4, with D perhaps TRBD1 or TRBD2 (7 bases each). Looked up from germline, CDR1 is SGHTA and CDR2 is FQGNSA. V lost 3 bases to trimming and J lost 2 bases, with 14 bases between them. The length of the CDR3 is 16 residues. CDR3 amino acids: CASSFWEGASKNIQYF. The CDR3, as DNA: TGTGCCAGCAGCTTCTGGGAGGGGGCCTCCAAAAACATTCAGTACTTC. Together with reference TRBV7-2 and TRBJ2-4, the CDR3 gives the full variable domain: GAGVSQSPSNKVTEKGKDVELRCDPISGHTALYWYRQSLGQGLEFLIYFQGNSAPDKSGLPSDRFSAERTGGSVSTLTIQRTQQEDSAVYLCASSFWEGASKNIQYFGAGTRLSVL.

V usage is TRBV19 and J usage is TRBJ1-5, with TRBD1 as a possible D gene (6 bases). Germline assignment: CDR1 LNHDA and CDR2 SQIVND (reference sequence). Deletions cut 4 bases from V and 0 bases from J, with 13 bases between. This CDR3 has 16 amino acids. The CDR3 loop reads CASSTGRGDSNQPQHF. CDR3 nucleotides: TGTGCCAGTAGTACAGGTAGGGGGGATAGCAATCAGCCCCAGCATTTT.

In regard to this clonotype: The junction departs from the called germline gene at one end, perhaps through a read error. V gene TRBV10-3 combines with J gene TRBJ1-1; D call uncertain. CDR1 and CDR2 from the germline V gene are ENHRY and SYGVKD. The CDR3 is 11 amino acids. CDR3 bases: TGTGCCATCAGTGAGGACACTAAAGCTTTCTTT. Translating gives CAISEDTKAFF.

The CDR3 sequence: CATSGGAYEQYF. In DNA, the CDR3 is TGTGCCACCTCCGGGGGGGCTTACGAGCAGTACTTC. The chain has TRBV28 and TRBJ2-7; 8 nucleotides align to TRBD2. This CDR3 has 12 residues. V dropped 10 bases and J dropped 4; count of bases not matched to a gene: 6. Looked up from germline, CDR1 is MDHEN and CDR2 is SYDVKM.

This clonotype was seen at least ten times. The chain carries TRBV27 and TRBJ1-1; D uncertain. Between the trimmed V and J ends, which lost 2 bases and 6 bases, there was a span of 10 bases. The CDR3 consists of 13 residues. The germline V gene encodes CDR1 MNHEY and CDR2 SMNVEV (reference sequence). DNA of the CDR3: TGTGCCAGCAGTTTACGGGAGAGGGCTGAAGCTTTCTTT. Its translation: CASSLRERAEAFF.

This clonotype was detected many times. V usage is TRBV12-3 or TRBV12-4 and J usage is TRBJ1-6, with 8 bases identical to TRBD1. This CDR3 region has 15 residues. V gave up 5 bases and J gave up 7 bases; unmatched junction bases: 7. The DNA of the CDR3 is TGTGCCAGCAGTCTCGGACAGGGCCTAAATTCACCCCTCCACTTT. The encoded protein is CASSLGQGLNSPLHF.

This chain uses TRBV5-1 with TRBJ1-1; no definite D call. Germline CDR1 SGHRS, CDR2 YFSETQ. V gave up 0 bases and J gave up 6 bases, with 9 bases separating them. The CDR3 contains 13 residues. The CDR3 region is CASSLGVGAEAFF. DNA of the CDR3: TGCGCCAGCAGCTTGGGGGTAGGCGCTGAAGCTTTCTTT.

The rearrangement uses TRBV5-1 and TRBJ2-2; D gene unclear. The germline V gene encodes CDR1 SGHRS and CDR2 YFSETQ. Trimming stripped 4 bases from V and 6 bases from J, with 16 bases between. This CDR3 comprises 15 residues. The CDR3 reads CASSLGAPRPGELFF. In DNA, the CDR3 is TGCGCCAGCAGCCTGGGCGCCCCTAGGCCCGGGGAGCTGTTTTTT.

This chain links TRBV5-6 with TRBJ1-5; D is unclear. The germline V gene encodes CDR1 SGHDT and CDR2 YYEEEE. The CDR3 extends over 14 amino acids. The germline V and J ends were trimmed by 2 bases and 6 bases, with 12 bases remaining between them. DNA of the CDR3: TGTGCCAGCAGCTTTGGACTGGGGAGTCAGCCCCAGCATTTT. Protein sequence: CASSFGLGSQPQHF.

In its sample, this clonotype was seen many times. The chain employs TRBV11-2 and TRBJ2-2; D unclear. From germline, CDR1 is SGHAT and CDR2 FQNNGV. The V and J ends lost 5 bases and 3 bases respectively, with 7 bases between them. The CDR3 loop spans 13 amino acids. The DNA of the CDR3 is TGTGCCAGCAGCCGTCAGGACACCGGGGAGCTGTTTTTT. This sequence encodes CASSRQDTGELFF.

This clonotype was counted a few times. The chain has TRBV28 and TRBJ2-7; 7 nucleotides align to TRBD1. V trimming: 9 bases; J trimming: 1 base; junction bases outside the gene matches: 9. Germline loops: CDR1 MDHEN, CDR2 SYDVKM. The CDR3 has 14 amino acids. The CDR3 sequence is CAREGQRKSYEQYF. The CDR3, as DNA: TGTGCCAGAGAGGGACAGCGGAAATCCTACGAGCAGTACTTC.

This clonotype was picked up a small number of times. The V call is TRBV3-1, the J call TRBJ1-1; D ambiguous. From germline, CDR1 is LGHDT and CDR2 YNNKEL (reference sequence). V was pared by 1 base and J by 0 bases, with 12 bases between. CDR3 length: 16 amino acids. CDR3 bases: TGTGCCAGCAGCCAAGGGGCGTTGGTTATGAACACTGAAGCTTTCTTT. Protein sequence: CASSQGALVMNTEAFF.

In its sample, this clonotype was seen a few times. The rearrangement joins TRBV2 to TRBJ1-2; 12 bases are a match to TRBD1. CDR3 length equals 14 residues. Trimming took 5 bases from V and 7 from J; bases not matched to a gene: 5. Germline CDR1 reads SNHLY; CDR2 reads FYNNEI. The CDR3 here is CASSTGQGALGYTF. The DNA for the CDR3 is TGTGCCAGCAGTACGGGACAGGGGGCGCTTGGCTACACCTTC.

Ten or more counts support this clonotype. The rearrangement uses TRBV11-2 and TRBJ1-2; D unclear. This CDR3 comprises 14 residues. Trimming removed 5 bases from V and 2 bases from J, with 12 bases in between. Germline assignment: CDR1 SGHAT and CDR2 FQNNGV. The CDR3 DNA sequence: TGTGCCAGCAGCGCCCCGGCTGAGAACTATGGCTACACCTTC. The encoded protein is CASSAPAENYGYTF.

CDR3 sequence: CASSQDSGRSYGYTF. The DNA of the CDR3 is TGCGCCAGCAGCCAAGATAGCGGCAGAAGCTATGGCTACACCTTC. The genes are TRBV4-3 and TRBJ1-2; no reliable D call. This CDR3 contains 15 residues. Trimming took off 0 bases at V and 4 bases at J, with 12 bases between the two ends. The germline gives CDR1 LGHNA, CDR2 YSLEER.

This clonotype appeared a few times. The V gene is TRBV20-1, the J gene TRBJ1-5; 9 nucleotides agree with TRBD1. V dropped 3 bases and J dropped 2; count of bases not matched to a gene: 11. Looked up from germline, CDR1 is DFQATT and CDR2 is SNEGSKA (reference sequence). The CDR3 is 17 residues long. CDR3 nucleotides: TGCAGTGCTAGGGACCCGGGACAGGGTTCGGGCAATCAGCCCCAGCATTTT. It is translated as CSARDPGQGSGNQPQHF.

In DNA, the CDR3 is TGTGCCAGCAGCTTGCGACAAGCGGGAGCGGGAGATACGCAGTATTTT. Translating gives CASSLRQAGAGDTQYF. This chain links TRBV5-4 with TRBJ2-3; the match to TRBD2 covers 8 bases. The CDR3 totals 16 residues. Per the germline V gene, CDR1 is SGHNT and CDR2 is YYREEE (reference sequence). The ends lost 1 base at V and 5 bases at J; junction bases unmatched: 9.

This clonotype has more than one count but fewer than ten. The gene calls are TRBV30 and TRBJ2-2; 9 bases map to TRBD1. Trimming removed 5 bases from V and 7 bases from J; junction bases left unmatched: 11. The CDR3 extends over 15 amino acids. CDR1 is GTSNPN and CDR2 is SVGIG in the germline V gene (reference sequence). CDR3 amino acids: CAWFPGQGRVGELFF. DNA for the CDR3: TGTGCCTGGTTTCCGGGACAGGGTCGGGTCGGGGAGCTGTTTTTT.

The sample holds a few counts of this clonotype. The genes are TRBV5-8 and TRBJ2-7, with D perhaps assigned TRBD1 or TRBD2 (5 bases each). CDR1 and CDR2 (germline): SGHTS, YDEGEE. Trimming removed 3 bases at V and 2 bases at J, with 12 bases between. This CDR3 is 14 amino acids long. The CDR3 region is CASSSGTETYEQYF. DNA of the CDR3: TGTGCCAGCAGCTCCGGGACGGAGACCTACGAGCAGTACTTC. Supplemented by reference TRBV5-8 and TRBJ2-7, the full variable domain reads EAGVTQSPTHLIKTRGQQATLRCSPISGHTSVYWYQQALGLGLQFLLWYDEGEERNRGNFPPRFSGRQFPNYSSELNVNALELEDSALYLCASSSGTETYEQYFGPGTRLTVT.

A few counts support this clonotype. This sequence joins TRBV7-9 and TRBJ2-1, with D possibly TRBD2 on 5 matching bases. The CDR3 totals 19 residues. V lost 2 bases and J lost 6, with 26 bases in between. Germline loops: CDR1 SEHNR, CDR2 FQNEAQ (reference sequence). Written as DNA, the CDR3 is TGTGCCAGCAGCTTACGGCCCGGGTTGAGGACTTGCCGCTGCAATGAGCAGTTCTTC. Translated: CASSLRPGLRTCRCNEQFF.